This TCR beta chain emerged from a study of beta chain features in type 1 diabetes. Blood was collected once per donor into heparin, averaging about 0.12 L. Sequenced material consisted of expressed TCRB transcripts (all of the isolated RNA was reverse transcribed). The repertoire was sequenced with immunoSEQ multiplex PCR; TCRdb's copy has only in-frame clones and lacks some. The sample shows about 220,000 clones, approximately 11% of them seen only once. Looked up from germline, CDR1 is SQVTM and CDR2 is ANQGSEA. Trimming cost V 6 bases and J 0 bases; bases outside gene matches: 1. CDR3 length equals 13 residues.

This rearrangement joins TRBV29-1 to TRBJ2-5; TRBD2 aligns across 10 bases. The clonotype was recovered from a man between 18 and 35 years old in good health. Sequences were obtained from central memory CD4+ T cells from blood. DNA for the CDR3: TGCAGCGTGGGACTAGCGTACCAAGAGACCCAGTACTTC. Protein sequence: CSVGLAYQETQYF.